This T cell receptor beta chain was identified during a study of T cell responses to AZD1222 COVID-19 vaccine. TCRdb's table, derived via immunoSEQ multiplex PCR, lists solely in-frame clones and lacks some. This sample has approximately 150,000 clones, with 90% to 95% found just once. A remark on this clone: Antigen specificity is unknown.

The study's findings and limits: Spike-specific TCR breadth rose after two AZD1222 doses, and depth rose as well. Reports indicate that nearly half of spike-specific TCRs are directed at unmutated variant regions. Clonal diversity was possibly underestimated; the donors were predominantly white British and more often female.

V was clipped by 3 bases and J by 4 bases; unmatched bases: 8. Germline CDR1 and CDR2: GTSNPN and SVGIG (reference sequence). The CDR3 length is 16 residues. This receptor was identified in an adult who received the AZD1222 COVID-19 vaccine. Here the sequenced sample was peripheral blood, taken 28 days after the second AZD1222 dose. The V gene is TRBV30, the J gene TRBJ2-5; 13 bases align to TRBD2. DNA of the CDR3: TGTGCCTGGAGGGACGGGACTAGCGGGATTGGAGAGACCCAGTACTTC. It translates to CAWRDGTSGIGETQYF.